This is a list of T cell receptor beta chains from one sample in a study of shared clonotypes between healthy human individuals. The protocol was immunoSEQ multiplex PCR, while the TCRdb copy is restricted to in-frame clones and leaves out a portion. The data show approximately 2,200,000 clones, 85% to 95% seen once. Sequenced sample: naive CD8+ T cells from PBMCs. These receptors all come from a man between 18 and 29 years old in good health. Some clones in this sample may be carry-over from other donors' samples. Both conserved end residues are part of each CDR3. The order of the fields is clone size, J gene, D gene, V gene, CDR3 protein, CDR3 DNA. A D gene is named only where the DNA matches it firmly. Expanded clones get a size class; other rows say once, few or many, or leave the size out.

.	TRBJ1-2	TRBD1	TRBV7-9	CASSSRTGIGDGYTF	TGTGCCAGCAGCTCACGGACAGGGATCGGGGATGGCTACACCTTC
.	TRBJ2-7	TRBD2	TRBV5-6	CASSLVRLAHEQYF	TGTGCCAGCAGCTTGGTGAGACTAGCCCACGAGCAGTACTTC
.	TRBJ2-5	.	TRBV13	CASSLAPQGGYETQYF	TGTGCCAGCAGCTTAGCCCCACAGGGAGGGTATGAGACCCAGTACTTC
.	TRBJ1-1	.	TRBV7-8	CASKRVSMNTEAFF	TGTGCCAGCAAGAGGGTCAGCATGAACACTGAAGCTTTCTTT
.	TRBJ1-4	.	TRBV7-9	CASSSYSTGIVGEKLFF	TGTGCCAGCAGCTCCTATTCAACAGGGATTGTGGGTGAAAAACTGTTTTTT
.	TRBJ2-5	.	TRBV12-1	CASSFEGQETQYF	TGTGCCAGCAGCTTCGAGGGACAAGAGACCCAGTACTTC
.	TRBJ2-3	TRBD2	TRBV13	CASSRLSGRASGDTQYF	TGTGCCAGCAGCCGCCTGAGCGGGAGGGCCTCGGGAGATACGCAGTATTTT
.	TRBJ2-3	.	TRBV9	CASSAPSNTQYF	TGTGCCAGCAGCGCCCCAAGCAATACGCAGTATTTT
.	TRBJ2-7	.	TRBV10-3	CAISGLDGYYEQYF	TGTGCCATCAGTGGACTAGACGGGTACTACGAGCAGTACTTC
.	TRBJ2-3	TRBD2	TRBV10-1	CASSELAGGPVPADTQYF	TGCGCCAGCAGTGAGCTAGCGGGAGGGCCGGTTCCGGCGGATACGCAGTATTTT
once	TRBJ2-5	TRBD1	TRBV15	CATSRDGTASRYETQYF	TGTGCCACCAGCAGAGATGGGACAGCCAGTCGGTACGAGACCCAGTACTTC
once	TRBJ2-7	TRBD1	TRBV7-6	CASSPWPGQENYEQYF	TGTGCCAGCAGCCCCTGGCCGGGACAGGAAAACTACGAGCAGTACTTC
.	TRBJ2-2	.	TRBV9	CASSPQLGTSSTGELFF	TGTGCCAGCAGCCCGCAGTTGGGGACCTCGAGCACCGGGGAGCTGTTTTTT
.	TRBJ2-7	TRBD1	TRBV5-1	CASSPRGTGSYEQYF	TGCGCCAGCAGCCCCCGGGGGACAGGCTCCTACGAGCAGTACTTC
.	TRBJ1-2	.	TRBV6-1	CASIPDGKANYGYTF	TGTGCCAGCATACCCGACGGGAAAGCTAACTATGGCTACACCTTC
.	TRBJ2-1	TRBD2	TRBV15	CATSVPGLAGLRRTYNEQFF	TGTGCCACCAGCGTACCGGGACTAGCGGGATTAAGGCGTACCTACAATGAGCAGTTCTTC
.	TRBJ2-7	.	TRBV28	CASSSLGQDYEQYF	TGTGCCAGCAGTTCCCTGGGGCAGGACTACGAGCAGTACTTC
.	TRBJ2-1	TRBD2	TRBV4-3	CASSQDIRREYGDEQFF	TGCGCCAGCAGCCAAGATATCCGGCGGGAGTATGGTGATGAGCAGTTCTTC
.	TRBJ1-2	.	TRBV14	CASSQHAANYGYTF	TGTGCCAGCAGCCAACACGCAGCTAACTATGGCTACACCTTC
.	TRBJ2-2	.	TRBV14	CASSQGSSTAGLNTGELFF	TGTGCCAGCAGCCAAGGAAGTAGTACTGCGGGTTTGAACACCGGGGAGCTGTTTTTT
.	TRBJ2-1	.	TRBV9	CASSVNDFGAGNEQFF	TGTGCCAGCAGCGTTAATGATTTTGGGGCTGGCAATGAGCAGTTCTTC
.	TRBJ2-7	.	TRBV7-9	CASSHLGGGPYEQYF	TGTGCCAGCAGCCACCTCGGGGGAGGCCCCTACGAGCAGTACTTC
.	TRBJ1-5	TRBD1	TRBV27	CASSLGTGSPGNQPQHF	TGTGCCAGCAGTTTAGGGACAGGGAGTCCGGGCAATCAGCCCCAGCATTTT
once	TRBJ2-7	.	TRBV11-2	CASSLDPIEQYF	TGTGCCAGCAGCTTAGATCCCATCGAGCAGTACTTC
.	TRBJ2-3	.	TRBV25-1	CASSDGVKKWEYTQYF	TGTGCCAGCAGTGATGGGGTGAAGAAGTGGGAATATACGCAGTATTTT
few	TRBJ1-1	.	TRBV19	CASSIWGGMNTEAFF	TGTGCCAGTAGTATCTGGGGAGGGATGAACACTGAAGCTTTCTTT
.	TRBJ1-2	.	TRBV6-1	CASRAGNQGYGYTF	TGTGCCAGCAGGGCAGGGAACCAGGGCTATGGCTACACCTTC
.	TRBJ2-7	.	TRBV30	CAWSVLPRSEQYF	TGTGCCTGGAGTGTACTTCCCCGGTCCGAGCAGTACTTC
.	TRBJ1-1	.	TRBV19	CASSLTGKRTEAFF	TGTGCCAGTAGTCTCACAGGGAAGCGCACTGAAGCTTTCTTT
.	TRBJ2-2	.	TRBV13	CASSLDEETGELFF	TGTGCCAGCAGCTTAGACGAAGAAACCGGGGAGCTGTTTTTT
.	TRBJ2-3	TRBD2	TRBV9	CASSVGGGRRTDTQYF	TGTGCCAGCAGCGTAGGAGGCGGGAGGAGGACAGATACGCAGTATTTT
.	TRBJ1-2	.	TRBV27	CASSLLSGAGGYTF	TGTGCCAGCAGTTTACTCTCGGGAGCGGGTGGCTACACCTTC
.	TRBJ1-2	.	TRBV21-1	CASSKGRGRDYGYTF	TGTGCCAGCAGCAAGGGGAGGGGGCGCGACTATGGCTACACCTTC
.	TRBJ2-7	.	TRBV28	CACAWGDSYEQYF	TGTGCCTGCGCGTGGGGGGATTCCTACGAGCAGTACTTC
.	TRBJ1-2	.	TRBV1	CTSSRKRNRGDGYTF	TGCACCAGCAGCCGAAAACGCAATCGGGGGGATGGCTACACCTTC
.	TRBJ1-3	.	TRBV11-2	CASSPLGETAYHSGNTIYF	TGTGCCAGCAGCCCCCTGGGGGAGACGGCATACCACTCTGGAAACACCATATATTTT
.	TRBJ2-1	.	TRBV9	CASSVVPTEIAGSNNEQFF	TGTGCCAGCAGCGTAGTCCCAACTGAAATCGCGGGAAGTAACAATGAGCAGTTCTTC
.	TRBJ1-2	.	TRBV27	CASRLGTNVNYGYTF	TGTGCCAGCAGACTCGGGACGAACGTAAACTATGGCTACACCTTC
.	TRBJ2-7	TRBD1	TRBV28	CASIDRGVANEQYF	TGTGCCAGCATCGACAGGGGAGTAGCAAACGAGCAGTACTTC
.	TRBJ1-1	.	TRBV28	CASRGVNEAFF	TGTGCCAGCAGGGGGGTCAATGAAGCTTTCTTT
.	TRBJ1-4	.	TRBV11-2	CASSLGGPNEKLFF	TGTGCCAGCAGCCTTGGGGGGCCTAATGAAAAACTGTTTTTT
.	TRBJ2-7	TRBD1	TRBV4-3	CASSQEWTGDEQYF	TGCGCCAGCAGCCAAGAGTGGACAGGGGACGAGCAGTACTTC
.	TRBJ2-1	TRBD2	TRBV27	CASSFYSNLAGDRNEQFF	TGTGCCAGCAGTTTCTACTCCAACCTAGCGGGAGATAGAAATGAGCAGTTCTTC
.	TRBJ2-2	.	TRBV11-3	CASSSRDTNTGELFF	TGTGCCAGCAGCTCCCGGGACACTAACACCGGGGAGCTGTTTTTT
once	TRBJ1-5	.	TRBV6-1	CASSEDLRTSGGNQPQHF	TGTGCCAGCAGTGAAGATCTTAGGACCTCGGGGGGCAATCAGCCCCAGCATTTT
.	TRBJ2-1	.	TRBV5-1	CASTDPEAQGDEQFF	TGCGCCAGCACCGACCCCGAGGCCCAAGGGGATGAGCAGTTCTTC